This T cell receptor beta chain was obtained from a study of cytomegalovirus exposure and HLA in healthy donors. Study-level findings and limits: TCR beta V segments were, for the most part, productive about 87% or about 30% of the time in an earlier analysis. Excluded were some V segments that proved indistinguishable, including TRBV6-2 and TRBV6-3.

This clone was seen only once. No antigen is known for it. This CDR3 has 15 amino acids. Germline CDR1 and CDR2: SGHDT and YYEEEE. Trimming removed 0 bases at V and 5 bases at J, with 14 bases between. The PCR contained 60 Vbeta and 13 Jbeta primers. Libraries were prepared by immunoSEQ multiplex PCR; TCRdb keeps only in-frame clonotypes and omits some of them. The data contain approximately 100,000 clones, just under 75% of them singletons. The TCR sequence derives from a man between 50 and 59 years old in good health and CMV-seropositive. The chain recombines TRBV5-6 with TRBJ2-5; the D gene is possibly TRBD2 (6 bases). Sequencing was done on a sample of PBMCs. CDR3 protein: CASSLAGGGWETQYF. The CDR3 region has the DNA TGTGCCAGCAGCTTGGCCGGAGGAGGGTGGGAGACCCAGTACTTC.